This T cell receptor (beta chain) was captured in a study of blood T cell repertoires in COVID-19 (dated by TCRdb to the early 2020s). Study-wide context: The collaborator samples originated in the United States, Italy and Spain and spanned the acute and convalescent phases of COVID-19. The prospective study material was composed of cDNA or gDNA derived from T cells, B-cell-depleted T cells, or PBMCs. Where available, HLA class I and class II types were taken from metadata supplied by the sample provider and were not determined by assay-based typing. Samples came from the ongoing ImmuneRACE study (first 160 participants) plus 1,254 subjects from 6 global collaborators. A de-identified subject ID, COVID-19 status, age in years and sex were almost always included in the sample metadata. The repertoires were released in a freely available public database intended as a resource for research on the immune response to SARS-CoV-2. Subjects who had been exposed to COVID-19, were actively infected with it, or had recovered from it provided the deeply sampled blood TCRbeta repertoires that made up the dataset.

Taken from cysteine to phenylalanine, the CDR3 has 14 residues. The entry retains the CDR3 DNA only, 42 bases that are in frame from base 1. The germline V gene (reference sequence) supplies CDR1 LGHDT and CDR2 YNNKEL. V is pared back by 4 bases and J by 2 bases, with 8 bases lying between the germline termini. Participants in the prospective study were enrolled through a virtual design, were aged 18 to 89 years, and lived in approximately 24 United States geographic areas. To assign participants to cohorts, the prospective study relied on clinical history that participants themselves reported in a screening survey and a study questionnaire. In the prospective study, mobile phlebotomists collected whole blood, serum and a nasopharyngeal or oropharyngeal swab from each participant. Prospective study participants could optionally give additional blood draws and questionnaires over an approximately 2-month period. Before DNA extraction, prospective study blood samples were shipped either frozen or at room temperature.

The immunoSEQ Assay, a bias-controlled multiplex PCR, was used to amplify TCRbeta CDR3 regions from genomic DNA. The published analysis was carried out like this. The number of nucleated cells in each sample was estimated from the amplification of reference gene primers within the assay. To quantify the absolute abundance of each unique TCRbeta CDR3 rearrangement, sequence reads were collapsed and filtered. For each sample, productive Simpson clonality was calculated as the square root of Simpson's diversity index over productive rearrangements. Sourced from immuneACCESS, this table was stored by TCRdb with only in-frame sequences that have V and J called. A share of the clones is absent; for the studies checked, an unresolved V gene accounts for under half, and the remainder has no known explanation. Clone size and V and J calls were adopted from that table, with D and trimming inferred from the DNA. Counted in this sample were roughly 250,000 clones; 80% to 90% of them appeared once. Together, the top ten hold approximately 2.8% of the sample.

As for this clone: Its antigen has not been determined. Per-base quality was not reported, and no clone a single base away is much larger than it.

Overall study outcomes, separate from this receptor: The amount of clinical and demographic metadata varied by source and participant and was provided uncurated.

The TCR sequence derives from a woman in her 30s with acute COVID-19. The sequenced sample was PBMCs or T cells enriched from blood (not recorded which). The rearranged segments are TRBV3-1 (or the pseudogene TRBV3-2) and TRBJ2-2, and possibly TRBD1, on 6 matching bases. The sequenced DNA: TGTGCCAGCAGCCCGGGACATAACACCGGGGAGCTGTTTTTT. It encodes CASSPGHNTGELFF.